One TCR beta chain is described in this entry. These data are taken from a study of blood T cell repertoires in COVID-19. V lost 0 bases, J lost 5 bases, and 7 bases lay in between. CDR3 length equals 13 residues. CDR1 is MNHNS and CDR2 is SASEGT in the germline V gene. Using immunoSEQ multiplex PCR, the repertoire was profiled, and TCRdb retains in-frame clones only, with some absent. The sample holds 130,000 or so clones, around 85% seen once. The rearrangement uses TRBV6-1 and TRBJ2-5, with D unclear. Sequencing used PBMCs or T cells enriched from blood (not recorded which). The TCR comes from a man between 50 and 59 years old who had recovered from COVID-19. CDR3 DNA sequence: TGTGCCAGCAGTGAAGCGCTTCGGGAGACCCAGTACTTC. Residues: CASSEALRETQYF.